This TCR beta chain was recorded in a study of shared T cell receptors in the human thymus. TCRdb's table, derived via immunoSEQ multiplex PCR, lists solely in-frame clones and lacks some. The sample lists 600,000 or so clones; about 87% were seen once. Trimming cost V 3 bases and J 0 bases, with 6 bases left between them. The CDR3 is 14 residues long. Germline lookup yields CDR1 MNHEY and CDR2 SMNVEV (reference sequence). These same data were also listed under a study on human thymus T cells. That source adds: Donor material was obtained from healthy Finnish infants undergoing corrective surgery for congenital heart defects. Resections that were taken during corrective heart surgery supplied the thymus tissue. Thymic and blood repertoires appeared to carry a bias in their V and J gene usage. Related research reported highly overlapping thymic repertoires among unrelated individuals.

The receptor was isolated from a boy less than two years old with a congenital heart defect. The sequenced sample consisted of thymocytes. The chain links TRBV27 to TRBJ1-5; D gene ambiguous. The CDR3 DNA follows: TGTGCCAGCAGTTTTCGTTCTAGCAATCAGCCCCAGCATTTT. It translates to CASSFRSSNQPQHF.